The clone carrying this T cell receptor beta chain was seen a handful of times. Its antigen is currently unknown. Germline V CDR1 and CDR2: SNHLY, FYNNEI. This CDR3 has 17 residues. The V and J ends lost 5 bases and 1 base respectively, with 18 bases between them. This record comes from a study of T cell repertoires in cytomegalovirus infection. About the study: Both a matching HLA type and CMV infection were indicated by public TCR beta signatures.

Each CDR3 protein gets one entry after TCRdb re-called the reads with MiXCR. Seen here are under 200,000 distinct CDR3 sequences, 9.5% observed once, and the top ten hold about 4.6%. General observations from the study: What dominated the ex vivo response were HLA-C-restricted CMV-specific TCR beta clonotypes. Of the TCR beta families, the public ones yielded a cumulative frequency that identified carriers of CMV plus the relevant HLA.

Sequencing was performed on PBMCs. The TCR was taken from a human donor in good health (CMV status not recorded). Some clones in this sample may be carry-over from other donors' samples. The V and J genes are TRBV2 and TRBJ1-5; D ambiguous. The CDR3 DNA reads as TGTGCCAGCAGTATCCCTTTGGCAGGAGGGAGCAATCAGCCCCAGCATTTT. Residues: CASSIPLAGGSNQPQHF.